This TCR beta chain was sequenced during a study of Ad26.COV2.S vaccination and SARS-CoV-2 variants. Sequencing was performed with immunoSEQ multiplex PCR; in TCRdb, only in-frame clones are kept and a portion is missing. The repertoire has about 430,000 clones, about nine tenths of them found once; the top ten carry more than 10%. Germline CDR1 SGHTS, CDR2 YDEGEE. V trimming: 4 bases; J trimming: 7 bases; junction bases outside the gene matches: 7. The length of the CDR3 is 13 residues. Treatment noted: about 20 received Ad26.COV2.S at low or high dose, single or two shots; roughly five received placebo; per-sample allocation not given. All samples were drawn on day 63, counting from the first vaccine or placebo injection.

The sequence came from a person aged 18-60 years who received the Ad26.COV2.S COVID-19 vaccine or a placebo. Sequenced material: peripheral blood, taken in a trial of Ad26.COV2.S vaccine versus placebo. The V and J genes are TRBV5-8 and TRBJ2-5, with 7 bases fitting TRBD2. The CDR3 bases are TGTGCCAGCAGCAGACCGGGAGGCGGGACCCAGTACTTC. Its protein is CASSRPGGGTQYF.